These 32 T cell receptor beta chains originate from one sample sequenced in a study of T cell repertoires in cytomegalovirus infection. Antigen specificity for these receptors is unknown. Via MiXCR, TCRdb re-called the reads, giving one row per CDR3 protein. In the table there are roughly 500,000 distinct CDR3 sequences, roughly a third of which are singletons. The source was cultured PBMCs, collected from culture after CMV antigen stimulation. Receptor source: a human donor in good health (CMV status not recorded). Some clones in this sample may be carry-over from other donors' samples.

This clonotype has just a few counts. V is TRBV6-2 or TRBV6-3 and J is TRBJ2-7; no clear D gene. CDR3 length: 13 amino acids. The ends were cut back, 2 bases at V and 1 base at J, with 6 bases in the middle. Germline V gives CDR1 MNHEY, CDR2 SVGEGT. The CDR3 bases are TGTGCCAGCAGTTACAGGATGTCCTACGAGCAGTACGTC. It specifies CASSYRMSYEQYV.

This clonotype was found a few times. The V call is TRBV27, the J call TRBJ2-7, with 7 bases identical to TRBD1. Germline CDR1 MNHEY, CDR2 SMNVEV (reference sequence). This CDR3 region has 14 residues. The ends lost 6 bases at V and 3 bases at J; junction bases unmatched: 8. The CDR3 here is CASRRTGPFYEQYF. The CDR3 bases are TGTGCCAGCAGAAGGACAGGCCCCTTCTACGAGCAGTACTTC.

This clonotype was recorded a few times. This chain links TRBV20-1 with TRBJ2-4; 12 nucleotides match TRBD2. CDR3 size: 21 residues. J lost 0 bases, V lost 5 bases, and 20 bases had no gene match. CDR1 is DFQATT, CDR2 SNEGSKA, per germline (reference sequence). CDR3 residues: CSASPPVGLAGGGLAKNIQYF. The CDR3 region has the DNA TGCAGTGCTTCCCCGCCCGTCGGCCTAGCGGGAGGGGGGCTAGCCAAAAACATTCAGTACTTC.

The chain uses TRBV6-5 and TRBJ2-5; D unresolved. The CDR3 has 14 residues. Germline CDR1 is MNHEY and CDR2 is SVGAGI. Trimming removed 0 bases from V and 1 base from J, with 6 bases in between. In nucleotides, the CDR3 is TGTGCCAGCAGTTACTCAGACTCCCAAGAGACCCAGTACTTC. Amino acids: CASSYSDSQETQYF.

This clonotype has a handful of counts. The chain uses TRBV19 and TRBJ2-7; 8 bases line up with TRBD2. Looked up from germline, CDR1 is LNHDA and CDR2 is SQIVND (reference sequence). CDR3 length: 15 amino acids. V lost 3 bases, J lost 2 bases, and 6 bases stayed unmatched. In DNA, the CDR3 is TGTGCCAGTAGTATTAGGGCGGGAGGCCCCTACGAGCAGTACTTC. Its protein product is CASSIRAGGPYEQYF.

This chain uses TRBV29-1 with TRBJ2-1; tentative D call: TRBD1 (5 bases). From germline, CDR1 is SQVTM and CDR2 ANQGSEA. V lost 1 base and J 9 bases, leaving 22 bases between the germline ends. This CDR3 has 16 amino acids. Here the CDR3 reads CSVEGRPRGRDFEQFF. The CDR3 DNA reads TGCAGCGTTGAAGGGCGACCTAGGGGTAGGGATTTTGAGCAGTTCTTC.

This chain uses TRBV6-2 or TRBV6-3 with TRBJ2-1; TRBD2 is a possible D gene (6 bases). The V and J ends lost 5 bases and 0 bases respectively, with 14 bases between them. The CDR3 loop spans 16 amino acids. Germline V lookup: CDR1 MNHEY, CDR2 SVGEGT. The CDR3 protein is CASSQPGAGSYNEQFF. In DNA form, the CDR3 reads TGTGCCAGCAGTCAACCGGGAGCCGGCTCCTACAATGAGCAGTTCTTC.

This clonotype appeared a few times. The rearrangement uses TRBV6-5 and TRBJ2-1, with TRBD2 identical over 8 bases. Germline-derived CDR1 and CDR2 are MNHEY and SVGAGI. V trimming: 4 bases; J trimming: 6 bases; junction bases outside the gene matches: 11. There are 16 residues in the CDR3. The CDR3 DNA is TGTGCCAGCAGTTCCTTCTTTCGGGAGGGATCCAATGAGCAGTTCTTC. This gives the protein CASSSFFREGSNEQFF.

This clonotype has only a few counts. The J gene is TRBJ1-2, the V gene TRBV12-3 or TRBV12-4; tentative D call: TRBD1 (6 bases). There are 12 residues in the CDR3. V shed 6 bases and J shed 10 bases, with 15 bases lying between them. CDR3 nucleotide sequence: TGTGCCAGCAGGCGGACAGAGGAAGTCTACACCTTC. Protein sequence: CASRRTEEVYTF.

CDR3 residues: CASSRGLADLEQYF. The CDR3 DNA sequence: TGCGCCAGCAGCCGCGGACTAGCGGACTTGGAGCAGTACTTC. This chain joins TRBV4-1 and TRBJ2-7; 10 bases are shared with TRBD2. Germline CDR1 and CDR2: MGHRA and YSYEKL. V was clipped by 4 bases and J by 7 bases; unmatched bases: 7. The CDR3 extends over 14 amino acids.

This CDR3 is CASSKPAGTSGRDEQFF. In DNA form, the CDR3 reads TGTGCCAGCAGCAAACCTGCGGGGACTAGCGGGAGAGATGAGCAGTTCTTC. This chain joins TRBV7-9 and TRBJ2-1; TRBD2 agrees at 14 bases. The CDR3 is 17 residues long. Trimming took 5 bases from V and 8 from J; bases not matched to a gene: 11. In germline, CDR1 is SEHNR, CDR2 FQNEAQ (reference sequence).

This clonotype came up a few times. The rearrangement uses TRBV7-2 and TRBJ2-5; D not certain. V lost 2 bases and J lost 2, with 12 bases in between. This CDR3 is 15 amino acids long. Per germline, CDR1 SGHTA and CDR2 FQGNSA. The CDR3: CASSLLRRLQETQYF. In nucleotides, the CDR3 is TGTGCCAGCAGCTTATTGCGGCGATTACAAGAGACCCAGTACTTC.

The rearrangement links TRBV6-5 to TRBJ2-7; D gene ambiguous. Trimming took off 0 bases at V and 4 bases at J, with 10 bases between the two ends. Germline V gene sequence: CDR1 MNHEY, CDR2 SVGAGI. The CDR3 sequence is 14 residues long. The CDR3 loop is CASSYSIGLYEQYV. The DNA of the CDR3 is TGTGCCAGCAGTTACTCTATAGGGCTATACGAGCAGTACGTC.

The sample holds many counts of this clonotype. The V and J genes are TRBV7-2 and TRBJ1-5; 11 nucleotides line up with TRBD1. The CDR3 runs to 14 residues. After removal of 5 bases from V and 6 bases from J, the junction contained 3 bases not matched to a gene. In germline, CDR1 is SGHTA, CDR2 FQGNSA. CDR3 sequence reads: CASSRDRGFQPQHF. The DNA of the CDR3 is TGTGCCAGCAGCCGGGACAGGGGGTTTCAGCCCCAGCATTTT. Based on the CDR3 plus reference TRBV7-2 and TRBJ1-5, the full variable domain is GAGVSQSPSNKVTEKGKDVELRCDPISGHTALYWYRQSLGQGLEFLIYFQGNSAPDKSGLPSDRFSAERTGGSVSTLTIQRTQQEDSAVYLCASSRDRGFQPQHFGDGTRLSIL.

V gene TRBV7-6 combines with J gene TRBJ2-6; no definite D call. The CDR3 consists of 15 residues. The ends were cut back, 10 bases at V and 0 bases at J, with 13 bases in the middle. The germline gives CDR1 SGHVS, CDR2 FNYEAQ. In DNA form, the CDR3 reads TGTGCCACACCGGCGCCCCCCTCTGGGGCCAACGTCCTGACTTTC. It codes for CATPAPPSGANVLTF.

The J gene is TRBJ2-7, the V gene TRBV7-8; TRBD2 is a possible D gene (6 bases). The ends were cut back, 4 bases at V and 3 bases at J, with 22 bases in the middle. Per germline, CDR1 SGHVS and CDR2 FQNEAQ. CDR3 size: 17 residues. CDR3 in DNA: TGTGCCAGCAGCTCCACGGTCCGGGGGTGGGGATACTACGAGCAGTACGTC. Translating it yields CASSSTVRGWGYYEQYV.

There are many counts of this clonotype. The chain joins TRBV7-2 to TRBJ2-6; the D is unclear. The ends were cut back, 2 bases at V and 0 bases at J, with 5 bases in the middle. CDR1 and CDR2 from the germline V gene are SGHTA and FQGNSA. The CDR3 extends over 15 amino acids. DNA of the CDR3: TGTGCCAGCAGCTTAAGCTTCTCTGGGGCCAACGTCCTGACTTTC. Amino acids: CASSLSFSGANVLTF.

Only a few counts were recorded for this clonotype. The chain uses TRBV7-2 and TRBJ2-1, with D hard to call. This CDR3 comprises 13 residues. The V gene lost 4 bases and the J gene lost 9 bases, with 13 bases spanning the gap. Germline-derived CDR1 and CDR2 are SGHTA and FQGNSA. This CDR3 reads CASSYIDPGEQFF. Written as DNA, the CDR3 is TGTGCCAGCAGCTACATCGATCCCGGTGAGCAGTTCTTC.

In this sample, this clonotype turned up many times. The chain uses TRBV28 and TRBJ2-1; 10 bases line up with TRBD2. The CDR3 consists of 16 residues. The germline CDR1 and CDR2 sequences are MDHEN and SYDVKM. V was pared by 5 bases and J by 3 bases, with 7 bases of the junction left unmatched. In DNA, the CDR3 is TGTGCCAGCAGTGCGGGACTAGCGTATCGCTACAATGAGCAGTTCTTC. Protein sequence: CASSAGLAYRYNEQFF.

There are a few counts of this clonotype. V and J are TRBV20-1 and TRBJ1-4; 8 bases map to TRBD1. Per the germline V gene, CDR1 is DFQATT and CDR2 is SNEGSKA (reference sequence). The CDR3 runs to 16 residues. V shed 6 bases, J shed 2 bases, and the junction held 11 bases outside the gene matches. The CDR3 loop reads CSATPGGLRTNEKLFF. CDR3 nucleotides: TGCAGTGCCACCCCAGGGGGCTTAAGGACTAATGAAAAACTGTTTTTT.

Of note for this clonotype: A read error may account for a junction end that differs from germline. The J gene is TRBJ2-3, the V gene TRBV7-2, with 7 bases that match TRBD1. The CDR3 runs 14 residues. Germline CDR1 SGHTA, CDR2 FQGNSA. The CDR3, as DNA: TGTGTCAGCAGCTCGGGACAGAAGACAGATACGCAGTATTTT. Its translation is CVSSSGQKTDTQYF.

V and J are TRBV28 and TRBJ2-7; D is possibly TRBD1 (6 bases). This CDR3 is 16 amino acids long. The germline V gene encodes CDR1 MDHEN and CDR2 SYDVKM. V was clipped by 4 bases and J by 3 bases, with 19 bases between them. The CDR3 nucleotides read TGTGCCAGCAGTTCCCAACAGGGTGGGGGAAGCTACGAGCAGTACTTC. Protein: CASSSQQGGGSYEQYF.

In its sample, this clonotype was seen a few times. This chain joins TRBV28 and TRBJ1-3, with D perhaps TRBD1 (6 bases). Germline assignment: CDR1 MDHEN and CDR2 SYDVKM. The length of the CDR3 is 17 residues. V was cut by 5 bases and J by 2 bases, with 19 bases left in between. The CDR3 region is CASSPIRGKIPGNTIYF. The CDR3 coding sequence is TGTGCCAGCAGTCCGATCAGGGGAAAGATTCCTGGAAACACCATATATTTT.

This clonotype was seen a handful of times. J is TRBJ1-1 and V is TRBV11-2, with D unclear. CDR3 size: 15 residues. Germline V CDR1 and CDR2: SGHAT, FQNNGV. V was shortened by 4 bases and J by 0 bases, with 12 bases between the two germline ends. The chain's CDR3 is CASSSGRRVNTEAFF. DNA of the CDR3: TGTGCCAGCAGCTCGGGCCGGAGGGTGAACACTGAAGCTTTCTTT.

The V and J genes are TRBV13 and TRBJ1-2, with D maybe TRBD1 (6 bases). The ends were cut back, 6 bases at V and 9 bases at J, with 20 bases in the middle. The CDR3 length is 14 residues. Germline loops: CDR1 PRHDT, CDR2 FYEKMQ (reference sequence). In nucleotides, the CDR3 is TGTGCCAGCAGTCGCGCGGGGGGCCGCTGGAGCTACACCTTC. Amino acid sequence: CASSRAGGRWSYTF.

The chain combines TRBV6-2 or TRBV6-3 with TRBJ2-1; 11 bases map to TRBD2. V lost 0 bases to trimming and J lost 5 bases; unmatched junction nucleotides: 3. Per germline, CDR1 MNHEY and CDR2 SVGEGT. The CDR3 covers 16 residues. CDR3 in amino acids: CASSYSASGRNNEQFF. The CDR3 region has the DNA TGTGCCAGCAGTTACTCCGCTAGCGGGAGGAACAATGAGCAGTTCTTC.

This clonotype was seen only a few times. V and J are TRBV4-1 and TRBJ1-5; perhaps TRBD1 as D (5 bases). Trimming shortened V by 3 bases and J by 10 bases, and 22 bases separated the two germline ends. The CDR3 loop spans 16 amino acids. Germline CDR1 reads MGHRA; CDR2 reads YSYEKL. CDR3 sequence reads: CASSQTADLRRDPQHF. The CDR3 DNA reads TGCGCCAGCAGCCAGACGGCGGACCTCCGCCGGGACCCCCAGCATTTT.

With respect to this clonotype: With a much larger clone just one base away, this may be a read error. The CDR3 reads CASSTDRSYGYTF. The CDR3 DNA reads as TGTGCCAGCAGCACCGACAGATCCTATGGCTACACCTTC. V and J are TRBV7-2 and TRBJ1-2; a weak D match, TRBD1 (5 bases). Germline V lookup: CDR1 SGHTA, CDR2 FQGNSA. CDR3 length equals 13 residues. V lost 5 bases and J lost 4, with 11 bases in between.

J is TRBJ1-2 and V is TRBV5-1, with 7 bases aligning to TRBD1. The CDR3 consists of 13 residues. The V segment lost 4 bases and the J segment 7 bases; nucleotides outside the gene matches: 7. Per the germline V gene, CDR1 is SGHRS and CDR2 is YFSETQ. The CDR3 loop is CASSVETGSGYTF. The CDR3 DNA sequence: TGCGCCAGCAGCGTTGAGACAGGGAGTGGCTACACCTTC.

This sequence joins TRBV7-2 and TRBJ2-4; the D gene is possibly TRBD1 (6 bases). Trimming shortened V by 10 bases and J by 5 bases, and 18 bases separated the two germline ends. The CDR3 runs 14 residues. CDR1 and CDR2 from the germline V gene are SGHTA and FQGNSA. DNA of the CDR3: TGTGCCACCAAGAGGGGGAGCGCCCAAAACATTCAGTACTTC. Protein sequence: CATKRGSAQNIQYF.

The chain couples TRBV2 to TRBJ2-1; D remains unclear. V lost 3 bases and J lost 8, with 11 bases in between. Germline CDR1 SNHLY, CDR2 FYNNEI. The CDR3 has 13 residues. CDR3: CASSDYLNYEQFF. The DNA for the CDR3 is TGTGCCAGCAGTGACTACTTAAACTATGAGCAGTTCTTC.

This clonotype was counted many times. The genes are TRBV7-2 and TRBJ1-1, with 10 bases lining up with TRBD1. Losses at the gene ends were 2 bases for V and 3 bases for J; bases not matched to a gene: 3. The CDR3 runs 15 residues. CDR1 and CDR2 (germline): SGHTA, FQGNSA. In DNA, the CDR3 is TGTGCCAGCAGCTTATCGGGACAGGGGCACACTGAAGCTTTCTTT. Its translation: CASSLSGQGHTEAFF.